The rows below give T cell receptor beta chains drawn from one sample of a study of cytomegalovirus exposure and HLA in healthy donors. Using immunoSEQ multiplex PCR, the repertoire was profiled, and TCRdb retains in-frame clones only, with some absent. Seen here are fewer than 250,000 clones, about four fifths observed once, and the top ten hold about 3.5%. Sequenced input: PBMCs. All receptors derive from a man aged 35 to 55 in good health and CMV-seropositive. CDR3s include the opening cysteine and the closing phenylalanine or tryptophan. Fields, in order: D gene, V gene, CDR3 protein. The D gene is left open where the match is weak.

NA TRBV11-2 CASSSHTGEVEQYF
NA TRBV18 CASSSNSYEQYF
NA TRBV9 CASSVGEDWRADEQYF
TRBD1 TRBV5-1 CASSWTGGKFTYEQYF
NA TRBV6-1 CASSSWPGANSPLHF
NA TRBV5-8 CASSPGRQPQHF
NA TRBV29-1 CSVDGGTANTGELFF
NA TRBV7-3 CASSPGGTGELFF
TRBD1 TRBV29-1 CSVTGGGDTQYF
NA TRBV6-5 CASSYSPGTHNEQFF
TRBD1 TRBV7-3 CASSQGPTGGSEQFF
TRBD2 TRBV6-1 CASISRGEYEQYF
NA TRBV2 CAAGRDYHEQYF
NA TRBV5-4 CASSLMGGQETQYF
NA TRBV6-5 CASQKERSTDTQYF
TRBD2 TRBV5-4 CASSPGLAGNTDTQYF